The text below deals with one T cell receptor (beta chain). This record belongs to a study of blood T cells in healthy people across ages. Across the whole study: Capture via template switching afforded approximately one barcoded beta molecule per two T cells.

The second PCR ran about 6 to 12 cycles with a sample-barcoded 5' primer and J-beta primers. TCRdb ran MiXCR on the 5' RACE reads and lists one entry per CDR3 protein. The sample carries approximately 760,000 distinct CDR3 sequences, about 25% recorded once. These data were also filed under a second study, of T cells of mothers and their children.

This TCR was recovered from a boy younger than 18 in good health. The sequenced sample was blood.

The CDR3 reads CASSGLAASIASTQLETQYF. The CDR3 DNA follows: TGTGCCAGCAGCGGACTAGCGGCTTCGATCGCGTCGACTCAGTTGGAGACCCAGTACTTC. The chain couples TRBV5-6 to TRBJ2-5; 10 bases align to TRBD2. V shed 4 bases, J shed 5 bases, and the junction held 23 bases outside the gene matches. CDR1 SGHDT and CDR2 YYEEEE come from the germline V gene. This CDR3 is built from 20 residues. The complete variable domain, with remaining parts taken from reference TRBV5-6 and TRBJ2-5, reads DAGVTQSPTHLIKTRGQQVTLRCSPKSGHDTVSWYQQALGQGPQFIFQYYEEEERQRGNFPDRFSGHQFPNYSSELNVNALLLGDSALYLCASSGLAASIASTQLETQYFGPGTRLLVL.